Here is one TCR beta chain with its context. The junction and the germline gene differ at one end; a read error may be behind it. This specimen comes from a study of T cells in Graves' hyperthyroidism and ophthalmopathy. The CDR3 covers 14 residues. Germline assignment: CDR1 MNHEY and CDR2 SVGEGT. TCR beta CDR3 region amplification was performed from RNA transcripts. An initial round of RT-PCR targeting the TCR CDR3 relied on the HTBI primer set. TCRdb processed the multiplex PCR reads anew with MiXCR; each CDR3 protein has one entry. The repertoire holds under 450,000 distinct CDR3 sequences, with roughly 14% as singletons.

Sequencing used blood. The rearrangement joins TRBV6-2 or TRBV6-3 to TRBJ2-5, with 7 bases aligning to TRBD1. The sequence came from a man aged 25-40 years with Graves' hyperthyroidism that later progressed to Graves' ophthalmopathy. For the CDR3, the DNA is TGTACCAGCAGTTTTACAGGGGTAGGCGAAACCCAGTACTTC. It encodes CTSSFTGVGETQYF.